Described below is a single TCR beta chain sequence and its context. The target of this receptor is not known. Base qualities are not recorded, but no much larger clone differs from it by a single base. The data were obtained in a study of response to subunit inactivated influenza vaccine (dated 2018 in TCRdb). As for the study more broadly: Deep quantitative T cell receptor repertoire profiling was used in the study to track responses to a trivalent subunit inactivated influenza vaccine.

The cysteine opens and the phenylalanine closes a CDR3 of 16 amino acids. The read is trimmed to its CDR3 DNA, 48 bases read in frame from base 1. V is clipped by 0 bases and J by 5 bases, and the sequence between their germline boundaries is 13 bases long. CDR1 SEHNR and CDR2 FQNEAQ are derived from the germline V gene (reference sequence). The time point label on this specimen signifies: approximately 47 days after influenza vaccine administration. Receptor amplification or capture employed RT-PCR. The run used an Illumina HiSeq 2500. TCRdb took the public reads, trimmed them with fastp at Q25, ran MiXCR for clone calling and kept in-frame beta chains. One record per CDR3 amino acid sequence lists the most common genes and DNA. The sample contains approximately 480,000 distinct CDR3 sequences, approximately 10% of them found a single time. The top ten clones comprise about 12% of the sample. Overall results and qualifications from the work: The authors suggested that each seasonal influenza vaccination may recruit only a limited number of new T cells.

The starting material was PBMCs from blood, obtained roughly 45 days after vaccination. The source of this sequence is a man aged 50 or older who received an inactivated influenza vaccine. Donor details come from another sample of the same person, matched by shared clones. In this chain, TRBV7-9 is recombined with TRBJ1-4, with a weak D call of TRBD1 (5 bases match). CDR3 loop: CASSLAGTASNEKLFF. The DNA sequence is given as TGTGCCAGCAGCTTAGCAGGGACCGCCTCCAATGAAAAACTGTTTTTT.